One and the same sample provided the 21 T cell receptor beta chains below, sequenced in a study of T cell responses to AZD1222 COVID-19 vaccine. Assay used: immunoSEQ multiplex PCR; TCRdb lists only in-frame clones, some missing. The top ten clones hold about 3% of a sample with around 180,000 clones, over 75% of them seen once. Here the sequenced sample was peripheral blood, taken on day 0 of AZD1222 vaccination. Every receptor here comes from an adult in good health.

The CDR3 DNA is TGTGCCAGCAACTTAACTCGGGACAGCGATCAGCCCCAGCATTTT. As protein: CASNLTRDSDQPQHF. The J gene is TRBJ1-5, the V gene TRBV21-1; the table's TRBD1 call for D was not verified on the DNA. TRBV21-1 is annotated as a pseudogene. The CDR3 extends over 15 amino acids.

This clone showed up just once. The chain joins TRBV7-3 to TRBJ2-2, with 10 bases identical to TRBD1. The J segment lost 5 bases and the V segment lost 5 bases, leaving 5 bases of the junction unmatched. CDR1 is SGHTA, CDR2 FQGTGA, per germline. The CDR3 spans 15 residues. CDR3 amino acids: CASSLRQGATGELFF. The CDR3 bases are TGTGCCAGCAGCCTTCGACAGGGGGCGACCGGGGAGCTGTTTTTT. Drawing the rest from reference TRBV7-3 and TRBJ2-2, the complete variable domain is GAGVSQTPSNKVTEKGKYVELRCDPISGHTALYWYRQSLGQGPEFLIYFQGTGAADDSGLPNDRFFAVRPEGSVSTLKIQRTERGDSAVYLCASSLRQGATGELFFGEGSRLTVL.

The chain joins TRBV7-9 to TRBJ2-1; D perhaps matches TRBD1 (6 bases). Germline V lookup: CDR1 SEHNR, CDR2 FQNEAQ (reference sequence). The CDR3 has 15 residues. Trimming removed 1 base from V and 4 bases from J, with 11 bases in between. This CDR3 is CASSLGQGSYNEQFF. DNA for the CDR3: TGTGCCAGCAGCTTAGGCCAGGGGTCGTACAATGAGCAGTTCTTC. Full variable domain (missing parts from reference TRBV7-9 and TRBJ2-1): DTGVSQNPRHKITKRGQNVTFRCDPISEHNRLYWYRQTLGQGPEFLTYFQNEAQLEKSRLLSDRFSAERPKGSFSTLEIQRTEQGDSAMYLCASSLGQGSYNEQFFGPGTRLTVL.

This clone has a single count. V and J are TRBV2 and TRBJ1-1, with a tentative D call TRBD1 (5 bases). The V gene's germline CDR1 is SNHLY and CDR2 FYNNEI. V dropped 6 bases and J dropped 3 bases, with 17 bases sitting between them. CDR3 length: 15 residues. The CDR3 nucleotides read TGTGCCAGCAGCCTCCTGGGACTCCAGTACACTGAAGCTTTCTTT. Amino acid sequence: CASSLLGLQYTEAFF.

Ten or more counts support this clone. This rearrangement joins TRBV6-1 to TRBJ2-5; TRBD1 aligns across 11 bases. Trimming at V came to 2 bases and at J to 3 bases, leaving 11 bases not matched to a gene. Germline-derived CDR1 and CDR2 are MNHNS and SASEGT. This CDR3 has 18 residues. CDR3: CASSERWTGGGRKETQYF. CDR3 DNA sequence: TGTGCCAGCAGTGAAAGGTGGACAGGGGGCGGGAGGAAAGAGACCCAGTACTTC.

The rearrangement links TRBV7-9 to TRBJ1-1, with TRBD1 matching over 11 bases. The CDR3 is made up of 15 amino acids. Germline V lookup: CDR1 SEHNR, CDR2 FQNEAQ (reference sequence). V was pared by 5 bases and J by 4 bases, with 6 bases of the junction left unmatched. CDR3 residues: CASSPGQGAATEAFF. The CDR3 DNA is TGTGCCAGCAGCCCAGGACAGGGGGCCGCCACTGAAGCTTTCTTT.

The chain carries TRBV7-9 and TRBJ1-3, with D uncertain. Germline assignment: CDR1 SEHNR and CDR2 FQNEAQ (reference sequence). This CDR3 contains 13 residues. The V end lost 2 bases, the J end lost 4 bases, and 6 bases lay between the germline ends. This CDR3 is CASSLQRGNTIYF. As DNA, the CDR3 is TGTGCCAGCAGCTTACAGAGGGGAAACACCATATATTTT.

The J gene is TRBJ2-1, the V gene TRBV3-1 (or the pseudogene TRBV3-2); D is possibly TRBD1 or TRBD2 (6 bases each). Germline CDR1 LGHDT, CDR2 YNNKEL (reference sequence). The V and J ends lost 0 bases and 12 bases respectively, with 12 bases between them. The CDR3 consists of 13 residues. As DNA, the CDR3 is TGTGCCAGCAGCCAAGAAATAGGGGGGTTGCAGTTCTTC. Encoded protein: CASSQEIGGLQFF.

The genes are TRBV29-1 and TRBJ2-1; D is unresolved. This CDR3 contains 10 residues. Trimming pared 3 bases from V and 10 bases from J, leaving 7 bases between. CDR1 and CDR2 (germline): SQVTM, ANQGSEA. The CDR3 spells CSVEHLEQFF. The CDR3 nucleotides read TGCAGCGTTGAGCATTTAGAGCAGTTCTTC.

The V and J genes are TRBV10-3 and TRBJ1-6, with 9 positions matching TRBD1. This CDR3 contains 15 residues. CDR1 is ENHRY and CDR2 is SYGVKD in the germline V gene. V gave up 6 bases and J gave up 10 bases; unmatched junction bases: 10. In DNA form, the CDR3 reads TGTGCCATCAGGGTCTCTTTAGGGACAGGGTCACCCCTCCACTTT. Its translation: CAIRVSLGTGSPLHF.

The V gene is TRBV27, the J gene TRBJ2-2; D remains ambiguous. The CDR3 covers 12 residues. The germline V gene encodes CDR1 MNHEY and CDR2 SMNVEV (reference sequence). V gave up 5 bases and J gave up 6 bases, with 7 bases separating them. The CDR3 region is CASSEAAGELFF. The CDR3 DNA sequence: TGTGCCAGCAGTGAGGCGGCCGGGGAGCTGTTTTTT.

This chain links TRBV5-5 with TRBJ2-6, with 11 positions matching TRBD2. Germline V gene sequence: CDR1 SGHKS, CDR2 YYEKEE (reference sequence). The CDR3 loop spans 16 amino acids. The ends lost 9 bases at V and 2 bases at J; junction bases unmatched: 7. The CDR3 loop is CATTTSGVPGANVLTF. The CDR3 coding sequence is TGTGCCACTACGACTAGCGGGGTCCCTGGGGCCAACGTCCTGACTTTC. Based on the CDR3 plus reference TRBV5-5 and TRBJ2-6, the full variable domain is DAGVTQSPTHLIKTRGQQVTLRCSPISGHKSVSWYQQVLGQGPQFIFQYYEKEERGRGNFPDRFSARQFPNYSSELNVNALLLGDSALYLCATTTSGVPGANVLTFGAGSRLTVL.

J is TRBJ2-7 and V is TRBV30, with TRBD1 matching 7 bases. This CDR3 region has 12 residues. The V and J ends lost 7 bases and 5 bases, in that order; junction bases with no gene match: 8. Germline CDR1 is GTSNPN and CDR2 is SVGIG (reference sequence). The CDR3 DNA sequence: TGTGCCTCCCAACAGGGGTCCAACGAGCAGTACTTC. Its translation is CASQQGSNEQYF.

This chain's CDR3 is CASSGITSGGTYNEQFF. CDR3 DNA sequence: TGCGCCAGCAGCGGCATCACTAGCGGGGGGACCTACAATGAGCAGTTCTTC. This chain uses TRBV5-1 with TRBJ2-1; TRBD2 agrees at 12 bases. Germline V gives CDR1 SGHRS, CDR2 YFSETQ. This CDR3 is built from 17 residues. V was pared by 4 bases and J by 2 bases, with 7 bases of the junction left unmatched.

V and J are TRBV27 and TRBJ2-5, with no clear D. Per the germline V gene, CDR1 is MNHEY and CDR2 is SMNVEV (reference sequence). The germline V and J ends were trimmed by 6 bases and 5 bases, with 13 bases remaining between them. The length of the CDR3 is 13 residues. CDR3 bases: TGTGCCAGCAGCCTTGGCCGGTTGGAGACCCAGTACTTC. Its translation: CASSLGRLETQYF.

The chain employs TRBV7-2 and TRBJ2-3; 11 bases are a match to TRBD2. The CDR3 loop spans 16 amino acids. Germline CDR1 and CDR2: SGHTA and FQGNSA. The V and J ends lost 6 bases and 0 bases, in that order; junction bases with no gene match: 5. As DNA, the CDR3 is TGTGCCAGCAGGAGGGGACTAGCGGCTAGCACAGATACGCAGTATTTT. Translated: CASRRGLAASTDTQYF.

The V gene is TRBV3-1 (or the pseudogene TRBV3-2), the J gene TRBJ1-2; the match to TRBD1 covers 7 bases. Germline-derived CDR1 and CDR2 are LGHDT and YNNKEL (reference sequence). This CDR3 comprises 16 residues. The V and J ends lost 1 base and 2 bases, in that order; junction bases with no gene match: 7. CDR3 in DNA: TGTGCCAGCAGCCAAGCCGCCGCGACAGGGAACTATGGCTACACCTTC. Its protein is CASSQAAATGNYGYTF.

This clone was seen only once. V and J are TRBV7-2 and TRBJ2-7, with D possibly being TRBD1 (7 bases). The germline CDR1 and CDR2 sequences are SGHTA and FQGNSA. V was shortened by 1 base and J by 4 bases, with 17 bases between the two germline ends. The CDR3 loop spans 16 amino acids. In nucleotides, the CDR3 is TGTGCCAGCAGCTTAGTATCCGGAGGGGGCGCTTACGAGCAGTACTTC. Its protein is CASSLVSGGGAYEQYF.

The chain couples TRBV4-2 to TRBJ2-5; D not resolved. The germline gives CDR1 LGHNA, CDR2 YNFKEQ. This CDR3 has 15 residues. V lost 3 bases, J lost 3 bases, and 14 bases lay in between. In DNA form, the CDR3 reads TGTGCCAGCAGCCAGCTTGACGGGTTGAAAGAGACCCAGTACTTC. This encodes CASSQLDGLKETQYF.

The rearrangement links TRBV19 to TRBJ1-1; TRBD1 agrees at 7 bases. CDR3 length: 14 residues. Germline V gene lookup returns CDR1 LNHDA and CDR2 SQIVND (reference sequence). V lost 9 bases, J lost 11 bases, and 18 bases stayed unmatched. CDR3 in DNA: TGTGCCAGCCTCAAAGAGAGGGGGCCACAGGGGGCTTTCTTT. Translated: CASLKERGPQGAFF.

The chain has TRBV19 and TRBJ2-7; 7 nucleotides align to TRBD1. This CDR3 is built from 15 residues. Per germline, CDR1 LNHDA and CDR2 SQIVND (reference sequence). V shed 0 bases, J shed 2 bases, and the junction held 4 bases outside the gene matches. CDR3: CASSIEATGPYEQYF. The CDR3 region has the DNA TGTGCCAGTAGTATAGAGGCGACAGGGCCCTACGAGCAGTACTTC.